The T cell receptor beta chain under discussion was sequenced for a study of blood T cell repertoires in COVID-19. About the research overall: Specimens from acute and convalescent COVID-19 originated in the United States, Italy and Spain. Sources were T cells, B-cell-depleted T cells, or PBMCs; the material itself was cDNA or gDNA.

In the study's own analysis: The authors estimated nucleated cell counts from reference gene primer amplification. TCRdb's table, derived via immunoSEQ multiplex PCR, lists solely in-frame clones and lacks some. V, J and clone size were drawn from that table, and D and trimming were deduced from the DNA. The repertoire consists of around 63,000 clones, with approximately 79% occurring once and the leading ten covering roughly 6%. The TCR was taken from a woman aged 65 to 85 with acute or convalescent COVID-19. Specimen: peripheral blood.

The CDR3 spells CASSLVGQGYGYTF. As DNA, the CDR3 is TGCGCCAGCAGCTTGGTAGGACAGGGGTATGGCTACACCTTC. The chain uses TRBV5-1 and TRBJ1-2, with 9 bases fitting TRBD1. V was pared by 0 bases and J by 5 bases, with 2 bases of the junction left unmatched. This CDR3 has 14 amino acids. Germline CDR1 and CDR2: SGHRS and YFSETQ.